Reported below is one T cell receptor (beta chain). Original analysis: By means of reference gene primer amplification, nucleated cell counts were estimated. Here immunoSEQ multiplex PCR was the method, and the copy in TCRdb shows in-frame clones only, minus some. For V, J and clone size, that table is used; D and trimming come from the DNA. The data contain fewer than 200,000 clones, about 87% of them singletons. These data come from a study of blood T cell repertoires in COVID-19. The overall study: COVID-19 samples, acute and convalescent, were from the United States, Italy and Spain. Sample material is recorded as cDNA or gDNA derived from T cells, B-cell-depleted T cells, or PBMCs.

Followed over time, Seattle patients had been enrolled while infection was active. CDR1 is DFQATT, CDR2 SNEGSKA, per germline (reference sequence). There are 11 residues in the CDR3. Deletions cut 3 bases from V and 15 bases from J, with 14 bases between. The sequence was obtained from a woman in her 70s with COVID-19, enrolled during active disease. The rearrangement uses TRBV20-1 and TRBJ1-4, with TRBD1 as a possible D gene (6 bases). The sample taken for sequencing was peripheral blood. The CDR3 DNA sequence: TGCAGTGCTAGCAAACGACAGGTTATGTTTTTT. It encodes CSASKRQVMFF.